The rows below give T cell receptor beta chains drawn from one sample of a study of blood T cell repertoires in COVID-19. Produced via immunoSEQ multiplex PCR; TCRdb's table is partial and in-frame only. The sample has tens of thousands of clones, roughly four fifths seen once. Sequencing used peripheral blood. Source of these receptors: a woman aged 80 or over with acute or convalescent COVID-19. Both conserved end residues are part of each CDR3. D genes are given only for firm matches. The size field is filled for only some rows; it gives once, few, many or a size class.

D	J	length	V	size	CDR3	DNA
TRBD1	TRBJ1-4	15	TRBV30	NA	CAWSVQTGPNEKLFF	TGTGCCTGGAGTGTACAGACAGGGCCAAACGAAAAACTGTTTTTT
TRBD2	TRBJ2-1	16	TRBV9	NA	CASSVETSGVYHEQFF	TGTGCCAGCAGCGTAGAGACTAGCGGGGTGTATCATGAGCAGTTCTTC
NA	TRBJ2-7	14	TRBV2	NA	CASRYFQGGYEQYF	TGTGCCAGCAGGTACTTCCAGGGGGGATACGAGCAGTACTTC
NA	TRBJ1-4	14	TRBV7-2	few	CASSPTQASEKLFF	TGTGCCAGCAGCCCCACCCAGGCTTCTGAAAAACTGTTTTTT
NA	TRBJ2-5	15	TRBV5-1	NA	CASSLTGEPRLTQYF	TGCGCCAGCAGCTTGACGGGGGAGCCTCGTTTAACCCAGTACTTC
NA	TRBJ1-1	14	TRBV30	NA	CAWSVRSGAAEAFF	TGTGCCTGGAGTGTAAGGTCAGGGGCCGCTGAAGCTTTCTTT
NA	TRBJ1-2	18	TRBV4-1	NA	CASSQGLVQGLGNYGYTF	TGCGCCAGCAGCCAGGGTTTAGTCCAGGGTTTAGGGAACTATGGCTACACCTTC
TRBD2	TRBJ2-1	14	TRBV19	NA	CASSHSGGSNEQFF	TGTGCCAGTAGTCACAGCGGGGGGTCGAATGAGCAGTTCTTC
TRBD1	TRBJ1-6	13	TRBV5-1	few	CASSFDRDSPLHF	TGCGCCAGCAGCTTTGACAGGGATTCACCCCTCCACTTT
NA	TRBJ2-3	14	TRBV6-5	once	CASHYRGGSTTQYF	TGTGCCAGCCACTACAGGGGGGGGAGTACGACGCAGTATTTT
NA	TRBJ1-1	15	TRBV28	NA	CASSSPRRGNTEAFF	TGTGCCAGCAGTTCCCCCCGGAGGGGGAACACTGAAGCTTTCTTT
TRBD1	TRBJ1-6	17	TRBV3-1/TRBV3-2	NA	CASSQDQLWGTGTSLHF	TGTGCCAGCAGCCAAGATCAGCTTTGGGGGACAGGGACTTCCCTCCACTTT
NA	TRBJ1-5	13	TRBV6-5	NA	CASSGEGNQPQHF	TGTGCCAGCAGCGGGGAGGGTAATCAGCCCCAGCATTTT
TRBD1	TRBJ1-2	14	TRBV7-9	NA	CASSFSDRLYGYTF	TGTGCCAGCAGCTTCTCGGACAGGCTCTATGGCTACACCTTC
TRBD1	TRBJ1-1	17	TRBV5-1	NA	CASSTSGTVNSVTEAFF	TGCGCCAGCAGCACGTCCGGGACAGTAAATTCGGTCACTGAAGCTTTCTTT
NA	TRBJ2-1	15	TRBV7-2	NA	CASSFRRGSGDEQFF	TGTGCCAGCAGCTTCCGCCGGGGGTCGGGGGATGAGCAGTTCTTC
NA	TRBJ1-3	15	TRBV5-4	NA	CASSLAGVGGNTIYF	TGTGCCAGCAGCTTGGCCGGGGTGGGTGGAAACACCATATATTTT
NA	TRBJ1-5	14	TRBV2	NA	CASSDSGYNQPQHF	TGTGCCAGCAGTGACTCAGGGTACAATCAGCCCCAGCATTTT
NA	TRBJ1-5	16	TRBV7-9	once	CASSFAGTGGDQPQHF	TGTGCCAGCAGCTTCGCGGGGACGGGGGGGGATCAGCCCCAGCATTTT
TRBD1	TRBJ2-5	17	TRBV4-3	NA	CASSRDVIRTGTETQYF	TGCGCCAGCAGCCGCGATGTGATAAGGACAGGGACGGAGACCCAGTACTTC
NA	TRBJ1-3	15	TRBV18	NA	CASSSRQLSGNTIYF	TGTGCCAGCTCCTCTCGACAGCTCTCTGGAAACACCATATATTTT
TRBD1	TRBJ2-1	16	TRBV7-8	NA	CASSLAAGTAGNEQFF	TGTGCCAGCAGCTTAGCCGCCGGGACAGCTGGGAATGAGCAGTTCTTC
TRBD1	TRBJ1-1	16	TRBV6-2/TRBV6-3	NA	CASSYSGTVGNTEAFF	TGTGCCAGCAGTTACTCCGGGACAGTCGGGAACACTGAAGCTTTCTTT
TRBD1	TRBJ2-7	13	TRBV7-9	once	CASSAQTGTEQYF	TGTGCCAGCAGCGCCCAGACAGGGACCGAGCAGTACTTC
NA	TRBJ1-1	11	TRBV29-1	once	CSVVREGEAFF	TGCAGCGTTGTCCGGGAGGGGGAAGCTTTCTTT
NA	TRBJ2-1	18	TRBV28	NA	CASNGLGGGVKTMYEQFF	TGTGCCAGCAACGGTTTAGGTGGAGGGGTGAAAACTATGTATGAGCAGTTCTTC
NA	TRBJ2-2	13	TRBV11-3	NA	CASSLPSAGELFF	TGTGCCAGCAGCCTCCCCAGCGCCGGGGAGCTGTTTTTT
NA	TRBJ1-2	12	TRBV7-2	NA	CASSLDIYGYTF	TGTGCCAGCAGCCTGGACATCTATGGCTACACCTTC
TRBD1	TRBJ1-5	16	TRBV5-6	NA	CASSRNRGKADQPQHF	TGTGCCAGCAGCCGTAACAGGGGGAAGGCGGATCAGCCCCAGCATTTT
NA	TRBJ1-5	13	TRBV6-6	NA	CASSYSINQPQHF	TGTGCCAGCAGTTACAGCATCAATCAGCCCCAGCATTTT
NA	TRBJ1-3	15	TRBV5-1	NA	CASSRKGDRGNTIYF	TGCGCCAGCAGCAGGAAAGGGGATAGAGGAAACACCATATATTTT
NA	TRBJ2-4	14	TRBV27	NA	CASSLSQGSDIQYF	TGTGCCAGCAGTTTAAGCCAGGGTTCAGACATTCAGTACTTC
TRBD1	TRBJ1-5	13	TRBV30	NA	CAWSLQGYQPQHF	TGTGCCTGGAGCTTACAGGGGTATCAGCCCCAGCATTTT
NA	TRBJ1-5	13	TRBV19	NA	CASSISGDQPQHF	TGTGCCAGTAGTATCTCGGGGGATCAGCCCCAGCATTTT
TRBD1	TRBJ1-2	14	TRBV19	once	CASRETGGVDGYTF	TGTGCCAGTAGGGAGACAGGGGGCGTCGATGGCTACACCTTC
TRBD1	TRBJ2-3	11	TRBV7-9	NA	CAGTGGDTQYF	TGTGCGGGGACAGGGGGAGATACGCAGTATTTT
NA	TRBJ1-5	11	TRBV6-5	once	CASRLQGPQHF	TGTGCCAGCAGACTCCAGGGTCCCCAGCATTTT
NA	TRBJ1-2	14	TRBV3-1/TRBV3-2	few	CASSPRGSTYGYTF	TGTGCCAGCAGCCCCAGAGGCAGCACCTATGGCTACACCTTC
NA	TRBJ1-3	14	TRBV19	NA	CATSGGASRNTIYF	TGTGCCACTTCTGGGGGGGCTTCTCGAAACACCATATATTTT
NA	TRBJ1-4	13	TRBV5-5	NA	CASSLEPGRKLFF	TGTGCCAGCAGCTTGGAACCTGGCAGAAAACTGTTTTTT